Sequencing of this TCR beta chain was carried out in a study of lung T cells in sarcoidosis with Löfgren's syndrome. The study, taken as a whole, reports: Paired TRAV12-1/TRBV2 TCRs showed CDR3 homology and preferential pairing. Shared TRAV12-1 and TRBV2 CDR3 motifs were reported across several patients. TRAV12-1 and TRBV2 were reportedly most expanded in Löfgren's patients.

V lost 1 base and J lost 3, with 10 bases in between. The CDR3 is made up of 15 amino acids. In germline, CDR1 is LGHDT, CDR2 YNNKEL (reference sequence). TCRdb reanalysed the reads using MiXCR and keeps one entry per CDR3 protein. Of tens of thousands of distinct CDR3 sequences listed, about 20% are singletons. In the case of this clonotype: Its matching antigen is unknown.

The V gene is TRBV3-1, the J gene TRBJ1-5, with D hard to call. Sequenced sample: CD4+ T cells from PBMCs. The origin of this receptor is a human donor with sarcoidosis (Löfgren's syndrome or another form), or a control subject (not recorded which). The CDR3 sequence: CASSQAGTDNQPQHF. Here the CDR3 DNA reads TGTGCCAGCAGCCAAGCAGGCACAGACAATCAGCCCCAGCATTTT.